This T cell receptor beta chain originates from a study of T cells in tumors after PD-1 blockade (dated by TCRdb to about 2019). Concerning the study at large: Patients with prior checkpoint blockade, systemic immunosuppressant use, or recent radiotherapy or other anti-cancer therapy within 4 weeks were excluded. Ongoing daily vismodegib 150 mg was also given to a subset of patients during anti-PD-1 treatment. Bulk TCR sequencing was performed on around eleven peripheral blood samples from a handful of patients to compare blood and tumor clonotypes. Patients received pembrolizumab 200 mg every 3 weeks or cemiplimab 350 mg every 2 weeks. Using site-matched tumors from BCC or SCC patients sampled before and after anti-PD-1 therapy, the study carried out paired single-cell RNA and TCR sequencing. RECIST version 1.1 was the standard used to evaluate clinical response. On average, peripheral blood samples yielded approximately 35,000 unique clonotypes and approximately 110,000 TCR templates (range roughly 21,000-280,000).

The paper's findings and limits, for the study overall: The source of novel T cell clones was not identified and could include lymphoid organs or rare unexpanded clones within the tumor or its periphery. Around 45% of tumor TCR clonotypes were detected in blood, and some novel exhausted tumor clones were observed in pre-treatment blood, which was taken as suggesting peripheral recruitment.

A remark on this clone: Its target antigen remains unknown. No base quality values were provided; no much bigger clone lies one nucleotide off. Within the sample, other DNA sequences also encode this same CDR3.

The immunoSEQ platform was used for deep TCRbeta sequencing. The authors' pipeline ran thus. For further analysis, only productive rearrangements were exported from the immunoSEQ Analyzer. T cell phenotypes were assigned to bulk TCRbeta clonotypes by matching the clonotypes to single-cell RNA+TCR-seq clones that had the same TCRbeta sequence. Clone enrichment in tumor was calculated as tumor frequency divided by PBMC frequency from bulk TCR sequencing. GLIPH was used to sort TCRs into specificity groups, which are clusters of distinct TCRs that likely recognize common antigens through shared CDR3 motifs. TCRdb carries this immuneACCESS record with in-frame sequences only. Its versions omit some clonotypes, under half of them owing to an unresolved V gene in the studies checked, with the rest unexplained. Clone size and the V and J calls come from that table; the DNA yielded D and trimming. The sample records approximately 63,000 clones, about 74% of which are singletons. The ten largest make up about 4.4% of the sample.

The V end loses 0 bases and the J end loses 5 bases, and a stretch of 11 bases separates them. Looking up the germline V gene (reference sequence) yields CDR1 SGHKS and CDR2 YYEKEE. The CDR3, from cysteine to phenylalanine, totals 14 residues. The kept DNA is CDR3 alone, 42 bases in frame from the first base. In the paper's terms, the time point label means: after anti-PD-1 therapy. Genomic DNA extracted from tumor biopsies or peripheral blood was used for bulk TCRbeta sequencing, with input ranging from roughly 600 ng to 6,004 ng. All patients had histologically proven advanced or metastatic basal or squamous cell carcinoma and were poor candidates for surgical resection. The basal cell carcinoma cohort comprised about a dozen patients, of whom about eight had bulk tumor TCR sequencing.

The origin of this receptor is a human donor with basal cell carcinoma. Source: PBMCs, taken after anti-PD-1 treatment. The sequence is built from TRBV5-5 and TRBJ1-2; a weak D assignment points to TRBD1 (6 bases agree). The base sequence is TGTGCCAGCAGCTTGGGGACAGCCTCGTATGGCTACACCTTC. This sequence encodes CASSLGTASYGYTF.